The 5 T cell receptor beta chains below were found in one sample sequenced in a study of control samples from healthy donors and cancer patients (dated by TCRdb to about 2020). Library preparation employed the immunoSEQ multiplex PCR assay. TCRdb holds this immuneACCESS table with in-frame rearrangements only. Some clones are missing; in checked studies, unresolved V genes explain under half, and the rest has no known cause. The sample profile shows approximately 100,000 clones; 84% of them were found once. In total, the top ten clones hold around 40% of the sample. The sequenced sample was PBMCs. These receptors came from a man between 65 and 85 years old with lung cancer.

This rearrangement joins TRBV3-1 (or the pseudogene TRBV3-2) to TRBJ2-7, with 12 bases lining up with TRBD2. Looked up from germline, CDR1 is LGHDT and CDR2 is YNNKEL (reference sequence). CDR3 size: 14 residues. V lost 4 bases to trimming and J lost 4 bases; unmatched junction nucleotides: 2. The CDR3 loop is CASSLGTSGYEQYF. In DNA, the CDR3 is TGTGCCAGCAGCCTCGGGACTAGCGGGTACGAGCAGTACTTC.

The chain recombines TRBV29-1 with TRBJ1-3; no clear D. This CDR3 is 16 amino acids long. V was trimmed by 4 bases and J by 0 bases, leaving 16 bases between them. The germline CDR1 and CDR2 sequences are SQVTM and ANQGSEA. CDR3 loop: CSVVLSGRSSGNTIYF. DNA of the CDR3: TGCAGCGTTGTCCTATCAGGCAGGAGCTCTGGAAACACCATATATTTT.

J is TRBJ2-1 and V is TRBV5-6; TRBD1 matches at 11 bases. There are 15 residues in the CDR3. Germline V gives CDR1 SGHDT, CDR2 YYEEEE. V was clipped by 2 bases and J by 4 bases; unmatched bases: 2. Here the CDR3 reads CASSFGQGAYNEQFF. In nucleotides, the CDR3 is TGTGCCAGCAGCTTTGGACAGGGGGCATACAATGAGCAGTTCTTC. The full variable domain, with the rest looked up from reference TRBV5-6 and TRBJ2-1, is DAGVTQSPTHLIKTRGQQVTLRCSPKSGHDTVSWYQQALGQGPQFIFQYYEEEERQRGNFPDRFSGHQFPNYSSELNVNALLLGDSALYLCASSFGQGAYNEQFFGPGTRLTVL.

The rearrangement links TRBV6-5 to TRBJ2-7, with 7 bases identical to TRBD1. After removal of 5 bases from V and 4 bases from J, the junction contained 8 bases not matched to a gene. The CDR3 has 14 residues. Per the germline V gene, CDR1 is MNHEY and CDR2 is SVGAGI. The CDR3 region is CASSQQGIQYEQYF. DNA of the CDR3: TGTGCCAGCAGTCAACAGGGGATTCAATACGAGCAGTACTTC.

This chain connects TRBV11-2 to TRBJ1-2; the D gene is possibly TRBD1 (5 bases). The germline V gene encodes CDR1 SGHAT and CDR2 FQNNGV. Trimming cost V 5 bases and J 7 bases, with 17 bases left between them. This CDR3 has 14 residues. CDR3 DNA sequence: TGTGCCAGCAGCCCGCGGCGGGAGGGGAGTGGCTACACCTTC. Protein product: CASSPRREGSGYTF. Full variable domain (outside the CDR3, taken from reference TRBV11-2 and TRBJ1-2): EAGVAQSPRYKIIEKRQSVAFWCNPISGHATLYWYQQILGQGPKLLIQFQNNGVVDDSQLPKDRFSAERLKGVDSTLKIQPAKLEDSAVYLCASSPRREGSGYTFGSGTRLTVV.